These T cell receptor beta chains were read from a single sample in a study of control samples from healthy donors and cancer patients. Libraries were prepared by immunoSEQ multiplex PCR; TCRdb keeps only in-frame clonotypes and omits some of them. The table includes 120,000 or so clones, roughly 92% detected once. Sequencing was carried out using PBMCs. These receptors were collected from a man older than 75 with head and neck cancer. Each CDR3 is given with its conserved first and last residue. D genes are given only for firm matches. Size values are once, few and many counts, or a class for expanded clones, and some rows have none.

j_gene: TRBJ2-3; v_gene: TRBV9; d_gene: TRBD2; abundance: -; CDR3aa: CASSVVAGARADTQYF; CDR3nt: TGTGCCAGCAGCGTGGTAGCGGGAGCTAGGGCAGATACGCAGTATTTT
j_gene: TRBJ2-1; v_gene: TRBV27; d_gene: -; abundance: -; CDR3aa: CASSLISGEQFF; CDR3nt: TGTGCCAGCAGTTTAATCTCTGGAGAGCAGTTCTTC
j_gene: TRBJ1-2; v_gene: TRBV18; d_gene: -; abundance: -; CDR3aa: CASFGTAYVYTF; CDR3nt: TGTGCCAGCTTTGGGACGGCGTATGTCTACACCTTC
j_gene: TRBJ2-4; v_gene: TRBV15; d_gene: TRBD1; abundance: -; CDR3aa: CATSRGTGADIQYF; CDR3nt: TGTGCCACCAGCAGAGGGACAGGGGCCGACATTCAGTACTTC
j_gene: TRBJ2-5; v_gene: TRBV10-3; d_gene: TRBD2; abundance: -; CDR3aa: CAISEPLAGAGHQETQYF; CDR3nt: TGTGCCATCAGTGAGCCACTAGCGGGGGCTGGGCATCAGGAGACCCAGTACTTC
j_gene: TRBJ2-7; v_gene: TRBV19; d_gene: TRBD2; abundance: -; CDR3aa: CASRLGGFEQYF; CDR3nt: TGTGCCAGTCGCCTGGGGGGGTTCGAGCAGTACTTC
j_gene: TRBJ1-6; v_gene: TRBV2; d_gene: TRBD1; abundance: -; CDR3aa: CASRVDRDVNSPLHF; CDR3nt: TGTGCCAGCAGAGTCGACAGGGACGTGAATTCACCCCTCCACTTT
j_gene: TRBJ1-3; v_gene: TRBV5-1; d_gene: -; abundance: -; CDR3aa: CASSPGTGNTIYF; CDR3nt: TGCGCCAGCAGCCCAGGGACTGGAAACACCATATATTTT
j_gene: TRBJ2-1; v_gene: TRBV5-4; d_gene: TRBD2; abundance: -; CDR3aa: CASSLGTSGLNNEQFF; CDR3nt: TGTGCCAGCAGCTTGGGGACTAGCGGGTTGAACAATGAGCAGTTCTTC
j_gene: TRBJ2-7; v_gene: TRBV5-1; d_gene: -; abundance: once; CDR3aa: CASSLLELDGKQYF; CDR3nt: TGCGCCAGCAGCTTGTTGGAGCTCGACGGAAAGCAGTACTTC
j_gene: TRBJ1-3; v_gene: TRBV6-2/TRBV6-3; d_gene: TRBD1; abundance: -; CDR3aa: CASSRTGYKDGNTIYF; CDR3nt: TGTGCCAGCAGTCGGACAGGGTACAAGGATGGAAACACCATATATTTT
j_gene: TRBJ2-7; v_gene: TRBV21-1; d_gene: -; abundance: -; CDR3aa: CASSNGDYSYEQYF; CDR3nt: TGTGCCAGCAGCAACGGAGACTACTCCTACGAGCAGTACTTC
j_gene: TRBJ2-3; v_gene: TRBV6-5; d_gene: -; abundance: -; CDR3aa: CASSYSGGRDTQYF; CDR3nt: TGTGCCAGCAGTTACTCAGGGGGGCGCGATACGCAGTATTTT
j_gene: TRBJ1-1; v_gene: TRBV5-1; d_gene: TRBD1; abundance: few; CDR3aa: CASSSRQGGTEAFF; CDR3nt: TGCGCCAGCAGCTCCCGACAGGGTGGAACTGAAGCTTTCTTT
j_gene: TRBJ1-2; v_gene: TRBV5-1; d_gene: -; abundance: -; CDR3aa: CASSLAQNYGYTF; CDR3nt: TGCGCCAGCAGCTTGGCACAGAACTATGGCTACACCTTC
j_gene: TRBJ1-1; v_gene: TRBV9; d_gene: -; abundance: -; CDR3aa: CASSVGAENTEAFF; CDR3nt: TGTGCCAGCAGCGTAGGGGCAGAGAACACTGAAGCTTTCTTT
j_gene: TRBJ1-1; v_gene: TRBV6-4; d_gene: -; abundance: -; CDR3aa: CASSSQLNTEAFF; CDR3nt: TGTGCCAGCAGTTCGCAGTTGAACACTGAAGCTTTCTTT
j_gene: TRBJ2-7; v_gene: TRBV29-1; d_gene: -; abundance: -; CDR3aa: CSGGGPLEQYF; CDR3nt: TGCAGCGGGGGGGGGCCCCTCGAGCAGTACTTC
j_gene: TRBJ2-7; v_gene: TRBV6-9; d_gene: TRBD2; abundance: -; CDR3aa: CASSPTLIAGGRYEQYF; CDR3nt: TGTGCCAGCAGTCCGACCCTTATCGCGGGGGGTCGTTACGAGCAGTACTTC
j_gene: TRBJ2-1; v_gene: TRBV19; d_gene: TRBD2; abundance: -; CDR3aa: CASSTSGVYNEQFF; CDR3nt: TGTGCCAGTAGTACTAGCGGGGTTTACAATGAGCAGTTCTTC
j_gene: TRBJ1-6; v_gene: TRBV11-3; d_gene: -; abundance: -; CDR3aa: CASSLEYDSPLHF; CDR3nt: TGTGCCAGCAGCTTAGAATATGATTCACCCCTCCACTTT
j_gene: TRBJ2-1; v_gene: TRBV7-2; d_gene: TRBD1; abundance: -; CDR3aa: CASSSRQGVNEQFF; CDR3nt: TGTGCCAGCAGCTCCCGACAGGGCGTAAATGAGCAGTTCTTC
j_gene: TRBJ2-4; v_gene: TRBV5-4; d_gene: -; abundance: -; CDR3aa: CASSLGGSGDIQYF; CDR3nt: TGTGCCAGCAGCTTGGGAGGGTCCGGTGACATTCAGTACTTC
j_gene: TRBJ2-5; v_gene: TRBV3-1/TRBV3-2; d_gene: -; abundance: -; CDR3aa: CASSLPETQYF; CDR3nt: TGTGCCAGCAGCCTACCAGAGACCCAGTACTTC
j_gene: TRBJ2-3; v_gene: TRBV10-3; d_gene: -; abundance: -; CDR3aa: CAISEPEQGSAATPITDTQYF; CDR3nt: TGTGCCATCAGTGAGCCCGAACAGGGTTCGGCCGCGACCCCCATCACAGATACGCAGTATTTT
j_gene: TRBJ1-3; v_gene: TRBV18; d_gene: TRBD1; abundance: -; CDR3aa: CASSPRQGEGNTIYF; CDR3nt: TGTGCCAGCTCCCCTCGACAGGGAGAAGGAAACACCATATATTTT
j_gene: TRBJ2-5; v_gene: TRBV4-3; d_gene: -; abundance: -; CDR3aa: CASSHGAQETQYF; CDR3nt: TGCGCCAGCAGCCATGGGGCGCAAGAGACCCAGTACTTC
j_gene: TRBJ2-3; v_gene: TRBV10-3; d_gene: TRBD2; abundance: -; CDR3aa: CAINAGGSHTDTQYF; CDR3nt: TGTGCCATCAACGCGGGAGGGTCCCACACAGATACGCAGTATTTT
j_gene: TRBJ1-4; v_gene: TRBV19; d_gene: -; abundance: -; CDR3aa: CASSIRGQGRATNEKLFF; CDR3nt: TGTGCCAGTAGTATACGCGGTCAGGGGAGGGCAACTAATGAAAAACTGTTTTTT
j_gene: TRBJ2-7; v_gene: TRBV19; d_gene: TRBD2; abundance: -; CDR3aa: CASSTWTSSEQYF; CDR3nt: TGTGCCAGTAGTACATGGACTAGCAGTGAGCAGTACTTC
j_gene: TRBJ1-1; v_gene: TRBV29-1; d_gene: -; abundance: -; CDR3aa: CSGSGMNTEAFF; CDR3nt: TGCAGCGGGTCCGGGATGAACACTGAAGCTTTCTTT
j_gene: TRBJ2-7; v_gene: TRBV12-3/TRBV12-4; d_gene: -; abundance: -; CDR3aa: CASSLGQTYEQYF; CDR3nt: TGTGCCAGCAGTTTAGGCCAGACTTACGAGCAGTACTTC
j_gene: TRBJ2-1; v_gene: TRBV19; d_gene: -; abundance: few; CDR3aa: CASSAFGSGEQFF; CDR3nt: TGTGCCAGTAGTGCCTTTGGGAGCGGGGAGCAGTTCTTC
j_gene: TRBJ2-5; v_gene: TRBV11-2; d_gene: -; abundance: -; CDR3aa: CASSFGRRPEETQYF; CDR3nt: TGTGCCAGCAGCTTCGGGAGACGTCCTGAAGAGACCCAGTACTTC
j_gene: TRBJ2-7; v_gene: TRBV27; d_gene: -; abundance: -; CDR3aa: CASSLIGFREGYEQYF; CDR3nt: TGTGCCAGCAGTTTGATCGGTTTCAGGGAAGGGTACGAGCAGTACTTC
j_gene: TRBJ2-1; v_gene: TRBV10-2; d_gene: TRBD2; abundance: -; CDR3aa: CASRTSGGVGGVDEQFF; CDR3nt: TGCGCCAGCAGGACTAGCGGGGGGGTTGGCGGGGTGGATGAGCAGTTCTTC
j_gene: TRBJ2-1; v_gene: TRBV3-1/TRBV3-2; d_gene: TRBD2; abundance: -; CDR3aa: CASSQYTSGRSYNEQFF; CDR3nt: TGTGCCAGCAGCCAGTATACTAGCGGGAGGTCCTACAATGAGCAGTTCTTC
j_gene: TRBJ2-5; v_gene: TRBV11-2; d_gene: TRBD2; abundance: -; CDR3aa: CASSLAASGGRQETQYF; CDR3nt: TGTGCCAGCAGCTTAGCGGCTAGCGGGGGGAGGCAAGAGACCCAGTACTTC
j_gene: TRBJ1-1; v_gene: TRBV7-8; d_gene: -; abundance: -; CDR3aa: CASSFLLRRMNTEAFF; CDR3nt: TGTGCCAGCAGCTTCCTACTCCGGCGGATGAACACTGAAGCTTTCTTT
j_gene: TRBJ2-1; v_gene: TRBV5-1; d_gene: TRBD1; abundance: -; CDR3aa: CASSALKTHGTGGGYEQFF; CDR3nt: TGCGCCAGCAGCGCGCTCAAGACCCACGGGACAGGGGGCGGCTATGAGCAGTTCTTC
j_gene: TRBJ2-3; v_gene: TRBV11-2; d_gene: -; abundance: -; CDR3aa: CASSLPGLATDTQYF; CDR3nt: TGTGCCAGCAGCTTACCCGGTCTCGCCACAGATACGCAGTATTTT